The entry below gives a single T cell receptor (beta chain) sequence along with its context. The source of the sample is a study of blood T cell repertoires in COVID-19. V was cut by 4 bases and J by 1 base, with 11 bases left in between. There are 15 residues in the CDR3. Germline CDR1 SNHLY, CDR2 FYNNEI. In the study's own analysis: By means of reference gene primer amplification, nucleated cell counts were estimated. The assay was immunoSEQ multiplex PCR, and TCRdb's table has in-frame clones only and misses some. The DNA gave D and trimming, while V, J and clone size come from that table. Here the sample spans approximately 230,000 clones, around nine tenths being singletons.

The V and J genes are TRBV2 and TRBJ1-5; a possible D gene is TRBD1 (5 bases). Sequenced input: PBMCs or T cells enriched from blood (not recorded which). This clonotype originated in a woman in her twenties or thirties who had recovered from COVID-19. The CDR3 sequence: CASSVVTESNQPQHF. The CDR3 DNA reads TGTGCCAGCAGTGTCGTGACAGAGAGCAATCAGCCCCAGCATTTT. The entire variable domain, with the rest obtained from reference TRBV2 and TRBJ1-5, is as follows: EPEVTQTPSHQVTQMGQEVILRCVPISNHLYFYWYRQILGQKVEFLVSFYNNEISEKSEIFDDQFSVERPDGSNFTLKIRSTKLEDSAMYFCASSVVTESNQPQHFGDGTRLSIL.